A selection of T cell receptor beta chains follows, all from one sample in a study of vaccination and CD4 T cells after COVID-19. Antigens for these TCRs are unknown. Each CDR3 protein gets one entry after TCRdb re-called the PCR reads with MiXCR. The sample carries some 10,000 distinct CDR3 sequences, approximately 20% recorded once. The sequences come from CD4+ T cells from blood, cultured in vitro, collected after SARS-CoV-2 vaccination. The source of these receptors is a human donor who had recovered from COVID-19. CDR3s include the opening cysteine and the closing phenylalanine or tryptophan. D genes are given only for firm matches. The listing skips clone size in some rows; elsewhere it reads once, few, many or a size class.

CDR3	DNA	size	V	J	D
CASSLVVAGTSGANVLTF	TGTGCCAGCAGCTTAGTGGTTGCGGGAACCTCTGGGGCCAACGTCCTGACTTTC	.	TRBV7-2	TRBJ2-6	.
CASSYSGVGNQPQHF	TGTGCCAGCAGTTACTCTGGGGTGGGCAATCAGCCCCAGCATTTT	medium-sized	TRBV6-5	TRBJ1-5	.
CASSRQWGAGGETEAFF	TGTGCCAGCAGTCGACAGTGGGGGGCAGGGGGAGAGACTGAAGCTTTCTTT	medium-sized	TRBV28	TRBJ1-1	TRBD1
CAWSVLAGAYEQYF	TGTGCCTGGAGTGTCCTAGCGGGCGCCTACGAGCAGTACTTC	.	TRBV30	TRBJ2-7	TRBD2
CAWSVQSTKETQYF	TGTGCCTGGAGTGTACAGAGCACCAAAGAGACCCAGTACTTC	few	TRBV30	TRBJ2-5	.
CSASAAEQYF	TGCAGTGCTAGTGCTGCCGAGCAGTACTTC	medium-sized	TRBV20-1	TRBJ2-7	.
CSAIPTGGLGETQYF	TGCAGTGCTATACCGACAGGGGGCCTGGGAGAGACCCAGTACTTC	medium-sized	TRBV20-1	TRBJ2-5	TRBD1
CSARDLTTSGGAATYNSYEQYF	TGCAGTGCTAGAGATCTGACGACTAGCGGGGGAGCGGCAACATATAACTCCTACGAGCAGTACTTC	few	TRBV20-1	TRBJ2-7	TRBD2
CATQPRLNTEAFF	TGTGCCACACAACCGCGATTGAACACTGAAGCTTTCTTT	.	TRBV27	TRBJ1-1	.
CASRSGTEETQYF	TGTGCCAGTAGGAGCGGGACGGAGGAGACCCAGTACTTC	few	TRBV19	TRBJ2-5	TRBD2
CSARSQSVGSNQPQHF	TGCAGTGCTAGATCCCAGTCCGTAGGGAGCAATCAGCCCCAGCATTTT	.	TRBV20-1	TRBJ1-5	.
CSARGSGNIQYF	TGCAGTGCTAGAGGTAGCGGAAACATTCAGTACTTC	few	TRBV20-1	TRBJ2-4	.
CASSPRTSGSPYEQYF	TGCGCCAGCAGCCCGAGGACTAGCGGGAGTCCCTACGAGCAGTACTTC	.	TRBV5-1	TRBJ2-7	TRBD2
CASSLGVGARGETQYF	TGCGCCAGCAGCTTGGGTGTAGGAGCTAGAGGGGAGACCCAGTACTTC	.	TRBV5-1	TRBJ2-5	.
CASSHGATGYTEAFF	TGTGCCAGCAGCCACGGGGCGACAGGGTACACTGAAGCTTTCTTT	medium-sized	TRBV6-1	TRBJ1-1	TRBD1
CASKVEDFSSGNTIYF	TGTGCCAGCAAGGTTGAAGACTTCAGCTCTGGAAACACCATATATTTT	few	TRBV7-9	TRBJ1-3	.
CATSRVRTNGEKLFF	TGTGCCACCAGCAGGGTACGGACGAACGGGGAAAAACTGTTTTTT	few	TRBV15	TRBJ1-4	.
CASSFSGRIDEQFF	TGTGCCAGCAGCTTTAGCGGGAGGATCGATGAGCAGTTCTTC	few	TRBV7-2	TRBJ2-1	TRBD2
CASRSTPGHVGTDTQYF	TGTGCCAGCAGGTCGACCCCGGGACATGTCGGCACAGATACGCAGTATTTT	.	TRBV28	TRBJ2-3	.
CATSDQTGNSPLHF	TGTGCCACCAGTGATCAAACAGGGAATTCACCCCTCCACTTT	medium-sized	TRBV24-1	TRBJ1-6	.
CASGGLFTGANVLTF	TGTGCGAGCGGGGGGCTGTTTACTGGGGCCAACGTCCTGACTTTC	.	TRBV27	TRBJ2-6	TRBD2
CSARSNSGRADEQYF	TGCAGTGCTAGATCCAACAGCGGGAGGGCCGACGAGCAGTACTTC	few	TRBV20-1	TRBJ2-7	TRBD2
CASSAGHWNTEAFF	TGCGCCAGCAGCGCGGGACACTGGAACACTGAAGCTTTCTTT	.	TRBV5-1	TRBJ1-1	.
CASSLTVGSTEAFF	TGCGCCAGCAGCCTCACGGTGGGGAGCACTGAAGCTTTCTTT	.	TRBV4-3	TRBJ1-1	.
CASSKLNQPQHF	TGTGCCAGTAGTAAGTTGAATCAGCCCCAGCATTTT	few	TRBV19	TRBJ1-5	.
CASSIEGGAANEQFF	TGTGCCAGTAGTATTGAAGGGGGCGCAGCCAATGAGCAGTTCTTC	few	TRBV19	TRBJ2-1	TRBD1
CASSQEETGLPSGNTIYF	TGCGCCAGCAGCCAAGAGGAGACAGGCCTACCCTCTGGAAACACCATATATTTT	.	TRBV4-3	TRBJ1-3	.
CASSPTGGSGANVLTF	TGTGCCAGCAGCCCCACAGGGGGCTCTGGGGCCAACGTCCTGACTTTC	.	TRBV9	TRBJ2-6	TRBD1
CACGGSPGEAQYF	TGTGCCTGCGGCGGGAGCCCGGGAGAGGCCCAGTACTTC	.	TRBV25-1	TRBJ2-5	TRBD2
CASSQGRLAGGEQYF	TGTGCCAGCAGCCAAGGGAGACTAGCGGGGGGCGAGCAGTACTTC	few	TRBV3-1	TRBJ2-7	TRBD2
CASSLRVSLTNMNTEAFF	TGTGCCAGCAGCTTAAGGGTTTCGCTCACTAACATGAACACTGAAGCTTTCTTT	few	TRBV7-2	TRBJ1-1	.